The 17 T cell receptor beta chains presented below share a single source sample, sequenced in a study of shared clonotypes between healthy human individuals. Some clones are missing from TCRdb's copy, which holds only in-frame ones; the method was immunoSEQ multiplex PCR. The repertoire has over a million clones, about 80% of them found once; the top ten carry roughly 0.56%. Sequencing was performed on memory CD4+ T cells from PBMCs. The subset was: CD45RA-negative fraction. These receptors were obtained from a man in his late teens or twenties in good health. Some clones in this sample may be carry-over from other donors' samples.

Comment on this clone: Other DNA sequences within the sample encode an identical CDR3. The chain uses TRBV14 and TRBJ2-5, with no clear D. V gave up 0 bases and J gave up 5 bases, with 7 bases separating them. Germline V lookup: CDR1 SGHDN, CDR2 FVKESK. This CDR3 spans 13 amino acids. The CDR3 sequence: CASSQDLEETQYF. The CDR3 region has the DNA TGTGCCAGCAGCCAAGATCTTGAGGAGACCCAGTACTTC.

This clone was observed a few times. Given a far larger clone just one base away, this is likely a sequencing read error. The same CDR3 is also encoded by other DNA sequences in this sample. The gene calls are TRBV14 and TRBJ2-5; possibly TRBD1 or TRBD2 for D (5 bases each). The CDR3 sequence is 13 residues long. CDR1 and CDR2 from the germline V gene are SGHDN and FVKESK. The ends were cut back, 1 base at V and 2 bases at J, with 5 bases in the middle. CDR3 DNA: TGTGCCAGCAGCCAAGGGGGGCAAGAGACCCAGTACTTC. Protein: CASSQGGQETQYF.

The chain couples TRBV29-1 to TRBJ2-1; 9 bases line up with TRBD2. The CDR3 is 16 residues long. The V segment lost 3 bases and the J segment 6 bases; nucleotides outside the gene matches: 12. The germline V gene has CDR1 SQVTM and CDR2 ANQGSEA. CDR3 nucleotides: TGCAGCGTTGAGCGTGCGGCGGGAGGGGATGCCAATGAGCAGTTCTTC. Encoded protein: CSVERAAGGDANEQFF.

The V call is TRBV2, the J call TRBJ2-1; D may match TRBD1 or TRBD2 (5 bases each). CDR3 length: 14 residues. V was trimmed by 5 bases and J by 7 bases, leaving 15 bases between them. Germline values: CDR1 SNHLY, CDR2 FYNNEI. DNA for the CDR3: TGTGCCAGCAGTCGGGAAGGGGACGGGAATGAGCAGTTCTTC. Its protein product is CASSREGDGNEQFF.

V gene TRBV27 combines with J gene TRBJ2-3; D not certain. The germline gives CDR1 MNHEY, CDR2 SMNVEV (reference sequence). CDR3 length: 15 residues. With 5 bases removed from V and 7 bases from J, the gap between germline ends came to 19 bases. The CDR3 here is CASSQAVTAAYTQYF. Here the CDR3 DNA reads TGTGCCAGCAGTCAGGCTGTCACTGCCGCTTATACGCAGTATTTT.

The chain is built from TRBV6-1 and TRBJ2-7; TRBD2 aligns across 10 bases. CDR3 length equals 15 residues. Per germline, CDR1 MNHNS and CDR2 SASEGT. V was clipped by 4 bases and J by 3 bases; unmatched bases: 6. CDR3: CASSASSGGFYEQYF. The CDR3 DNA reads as TGTGCCAGCAGTGCCTCTAGCGGGGGTTTCTACGAGCAGTACTTC.

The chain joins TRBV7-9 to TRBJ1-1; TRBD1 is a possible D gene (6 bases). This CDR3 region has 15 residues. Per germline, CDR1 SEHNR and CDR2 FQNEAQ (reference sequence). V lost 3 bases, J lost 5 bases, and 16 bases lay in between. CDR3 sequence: CASSFQGTSLTEAFF. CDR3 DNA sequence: TGTGCCAGCAGCTTCCAGGGGACTTCACTTACTGAAGCTTTCTTT. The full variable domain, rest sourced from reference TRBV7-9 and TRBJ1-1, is DTGVSQNPRHKITKRGQNVTFRCDPISEHNRLYWYRQTLGQGPEFLTYFQNEAQLEKSRLLSDRFSAERPKGSFSTLEIQRTEQGDSAMYLCASSFQGTSLTEAFFGQGTRLTVV.

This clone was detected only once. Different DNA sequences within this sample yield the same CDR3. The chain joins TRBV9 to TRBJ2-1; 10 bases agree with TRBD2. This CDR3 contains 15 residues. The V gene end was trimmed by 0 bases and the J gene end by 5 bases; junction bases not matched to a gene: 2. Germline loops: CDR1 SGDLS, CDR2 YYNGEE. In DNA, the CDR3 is TGTGCCAGCAGCGTAGGACTAGCGGGCAACAATGAGCAGTTCTTC. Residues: CASSVGLAGNNEQFF.

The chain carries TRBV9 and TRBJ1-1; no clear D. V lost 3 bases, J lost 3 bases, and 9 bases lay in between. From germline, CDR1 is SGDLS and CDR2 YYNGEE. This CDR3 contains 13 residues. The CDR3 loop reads CASSAGRDTEAFF. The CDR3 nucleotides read TGTGCCAGCAGCGCGGGCAGAGACACTGAAGCTTTCTTT.

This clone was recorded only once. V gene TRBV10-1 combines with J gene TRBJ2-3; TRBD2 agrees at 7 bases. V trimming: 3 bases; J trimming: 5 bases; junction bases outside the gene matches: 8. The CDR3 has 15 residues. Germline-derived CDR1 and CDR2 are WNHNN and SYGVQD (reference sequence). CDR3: CASSDGGEVGDTQYF. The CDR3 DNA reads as TGCGCCAGCAGTGATGGGGGGGAGGTAGGAGATACGCAGTATTTT.

CDR3 residues: CASSSTGLARKTDTQYF. The DNA of the CDR3 is TGTGCCAGCAGTTCAACTGGACTAGCCAGGAAGACAGATACGCAGTATTTT. The chain links TRBV28 to TRBJ2-3, with 8 bases that match TRBD2. The CDR3 loop spans 17 amino acids. The junction had 12 bases not matched to a gene; V was cut back by 4 bases and J by 3 bases. CDR1 and CDR2 from the germline V gene are MDHEN and SYDVKM.

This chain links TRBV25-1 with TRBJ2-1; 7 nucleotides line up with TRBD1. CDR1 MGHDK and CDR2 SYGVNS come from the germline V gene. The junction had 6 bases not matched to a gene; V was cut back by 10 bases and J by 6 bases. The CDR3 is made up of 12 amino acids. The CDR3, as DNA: TGTGCCAACCGGACAGGCTTCAATGAGCAGTTCTTC. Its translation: CANRTGFNEQFF.

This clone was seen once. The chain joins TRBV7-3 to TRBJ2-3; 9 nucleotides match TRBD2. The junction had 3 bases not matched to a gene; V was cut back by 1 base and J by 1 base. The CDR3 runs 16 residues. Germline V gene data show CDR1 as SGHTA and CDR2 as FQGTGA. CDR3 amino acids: CASSLSGRAGTDTQYF. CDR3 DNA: TGTGCCAGCAGCTTAAGCGGGAGGGCCGGCACAGATACGCAGTATTTT.

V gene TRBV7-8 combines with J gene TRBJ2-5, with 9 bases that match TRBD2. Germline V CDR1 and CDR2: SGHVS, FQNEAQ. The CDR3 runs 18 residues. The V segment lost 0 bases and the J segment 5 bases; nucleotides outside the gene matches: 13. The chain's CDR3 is CASSLAGREGLRRETQYF. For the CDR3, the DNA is TGTGCCAGCAGCTTAGCGGGGCGGGAGGGCCTAAGGAGGGAGACCCAGTACTTC.

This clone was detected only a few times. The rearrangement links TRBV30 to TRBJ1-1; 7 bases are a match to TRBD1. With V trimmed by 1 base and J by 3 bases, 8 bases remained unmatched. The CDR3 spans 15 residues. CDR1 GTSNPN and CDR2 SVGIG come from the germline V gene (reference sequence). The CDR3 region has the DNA TGTGCCTGGAGTGAGTCGACAGGGTGGGACACTGAAGCTTTCTTT. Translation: CAWSESTGWDTEAFF.

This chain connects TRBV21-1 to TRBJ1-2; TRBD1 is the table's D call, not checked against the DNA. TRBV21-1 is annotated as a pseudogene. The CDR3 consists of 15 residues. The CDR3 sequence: CASSKSTGANYGYTF. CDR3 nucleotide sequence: TGTGCCAGCAGCAAGTCCACAGGGGCTAACTATGGCTACACCTTC.

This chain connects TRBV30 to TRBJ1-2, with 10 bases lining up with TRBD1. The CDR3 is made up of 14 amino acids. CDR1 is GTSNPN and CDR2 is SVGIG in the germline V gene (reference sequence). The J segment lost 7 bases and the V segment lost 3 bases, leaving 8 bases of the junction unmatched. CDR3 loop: CAWSLTGGAGGYTF. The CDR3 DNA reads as TGTGCCTGGAGCCTGACAGGGGGCGCCGGTGGCTACACCTTC.